The entry below gives a single T cell receptor (beta chain) sequence along with its context. The data were obtained in a study of blood T cell repertoires in COVID-19. Assay: immunoSEQ multiplex PCR; the TCRdb copy retains only in-frame clones and omits some. The top ten clones hold more than 7% of a sample with more than 110,000 clones, 80% to 85% of them seen once. This CDR3 region has 14 residues. Germline V gives CDR1 MGHDK, CDR2 SYGVNS. J lost 3 bases, V lost 7 bases, and 4 bases had no gene match. This chain uses TRBV25-1 with TRBJ1-4; 8 bases align to TRBD1. Input material: peripheral blood. This TCR derives from a human donor in a cohort sampled during active COVID-19. CDR3: CASTRTGSNEKLFF. The CDR3 nucleotides read TGTGCCAGCACGAGGACAGGGTCTAATGAAAAACTGTTTTTT.